Described below is a single T cell receptor (beta chain) sequence and its context. What it binds is unknown. Second doses were pooled across both intervals (about 4 or about 12 weeks). Assay used: immunoSEQ multiplex PCR; TCRdb lists only in-frame clones, some missing. This table holds approximately 120,000 clones, 88% found once. The sample comes from a study of T cell responses to AZD1222 COVID-19 vaccine. Germline CDR1 and CDR2: LNHDA and SQIVND (reference sequence). The CDR3 extends over 15 amino acids. After removal of 1 base from V and 7 bases from J, the junction contained 6 bases not matched to a gene. Study outcomes and limitations: Two AZD1222 doses significantly raised spike-specific TCR breadth and depth over controls.

The sample here was peripheral blood, taken 28 days after the second AZD1222 dose. The J gene is TRBJ1-5, the V gene TRBV19; 8 bases line up with TRBD1. This receptor was identified in an adult who received the AZD1222 COVID-19 vaccine. Here the CDR3 DNA reads TGTGCCAGTAGTATAGGGCAGGGGGCGAAACAGCCCCAGCATTTT. Translated: CASSIGQGAKQPQHF.